Listed below are T cell receptor beta chains from one sample, sequenced in a study of radiotherapy plus CTLA-4 blockade in lung cancer. Repertoires were generated with immunoSEQ multiplex PCR, while TCRdb's copy carries only in-frame clones and drops some. The data contain roughly 62,000 clones, 76% of them seen just once; the ten biggest clones take up roughly 3.1%. The source was peripheral blood, collected from a patient treated with radiotherapy plus ipilimumab. These receptors all stem from a human donor with non-small cell lung cancer who had a complete response to radiotherapy plus ipilimumab. The CDR3 runs from the conserved cysteine through the conserved F or W. The D gene is left open where the match is weak. Clone size is given for some rows only: seen once, a few or many times, or a class if the clone is expanded.

clone size	D gene	V gene	J gene	CDR3 protein	CDR3 DNA
NA	TRBD2	TRBV5-5	TRBJ2-7	CASSPGRGGYEQYF	TGTGCCAGCAGCCCGGGGAGGGGTGGGTACGAGCAGTACTTC
NA	NA	TRBV7-9	TRBJ2-2	CASSFEGPGELFF	TGTGCCAGCAGCTTTGAGGGCCCCGGGGAGCTGTTTTTT
once	NA	TRBV7-7	TRBJ2-5	CASSLNRQETQYF	TGTGCCAGCAGCTTAAACAGGCAAGAGACCCAGTACTTC
NA	TRBD1	TRBV6-5	TRBJ1-5	CASSAQGDYGPQHF	TGTGCCAGCAGTGCACAGGGGGATTATGGTCCCCAGCATTTT
NA	TRBD2	TRBV18	TRBJ2-7	CASSPDYPGLAGAMSEQYF	TGTGCCAGCTCACCAGATTACCCGGGACTAGCGGGGGCGATGTCCGAGCAGTACTTC
NA	TRBD2	TRBV6-6	TRBJ2-7	CASSYSGGSYSYEQYF	TGTGCCAGCAGTTACTCAGGCGGGAGCTACTCCTACGAGCAGTACTTC
NA	TRBD1	TRBV7-2	TRBJ1-1	CASSLPQGANAEAFF	TGTGCCAGCAGCTTACCCCAGGGGGCGAACGCTGAAGCTTTCTTT
NA	TRBD1	TRBV5-8	TRBJ1-1	CASSWGQWDPEAFF	TGTGCCAGCAGCTGGGGACAGTGGGACCCTGAAGCTTTCTTT
NA	NA	TRBV5-1	TRBJ2-7	CASSLGVGLNYEQYF	TGCGCCAGCAGCTTGGGTGTGGGCCTCAACTACGAGCAGTACTTC
NA	NA	TRBV20-1	TRBJ2-7	CSASLLYEQYF	TGCAGTGCTAGTCTCCTCTACGAGCAGTACTTC
once	TRBD2	TRBV28	TRBJ2-7	CASSLWTSGAYEQYF	TGTGCCAGCAGTTTGTGGACTAGCGGGGCCTACGAGCAGTACTTC